These T cell receptor beta chains were read from a single sample in a study of cytomegalovirus exposure and HLA in healthy donors. Libraries were prepared by immunoSEQ multiplex PCR; TCRdb keeps only in-frame clonotypes and omits some of them. There are about 130,000 clones in the sample; less than 80% occur only once, and 3.5% to 4.5% lies in the top ten. The sample was PBMCs. Source of these receptors: a man aged 40-50 years in good health and CMV-seropositive. The CDR3 runs from the conserved cysteine through the conserved F or W. The D gene is left open where the match is weak. The size entry is marked missing in some rows and otherwise reads once, few, many or a size class.

j_call d_call clone_size v_call cdr3_aa cdr3_nt
TRBJ2-1 TRBD2 NA TRBV30 CAWSTDGAGGLNEQFF TGTGCCTGGAGTACGGATGGAGCGGGGGGGCTCAATGAGCAGTTCTTC
TRBJ2-7 NA NA TRBV2 CASGQDRHYEQYF TGTGCCAGCGGCCAGGACAGACACTACGAGCAGTACTTC
TRBJ2-5 NA NA TRBV30 CAWSPGSWAAAWETQYF TGTGCCTGGAGCCCGGGGTCATGGGCAGCAGCGTGGGAGACCCAGTACTTC
TRBJ1-4 TRBD1 once TRBV5-1 CASSPRQGGEKLFF TGCGCCAGCAGCCCACGACAGGGTGGAGAAAAACTGTTTTTT
TRBJ1-4 TRBD1 NA TRBV6-5 CASRGQNNEKLFF TGTGCCAGCAGGGGACAGAATAATGAAAAACTGTTTTTT
TRBJ2-6 NA NA TRBV28 CASIPVRGSGANVLTF TGTGCCAGCATTCCCGTCAGGGGTTCTGGGGCCAACGTCCTGACTTTC
TRBJ1-1 NA NA TRBV5-6 CASRTRAGTKLNTEAFF TGTGCCAGTAGAACACGGGCAGGGACAAAGTTGAACACTGAAGCTTTCTTT
TRBJ2-6 NA NA TRBV10-3 CAIRDRDQTASGANVLTF TGTGCCATCAGGGACCGGGATCAGACTGCCTCTGGGGCCAACGTCCTGACTTTC
TRBJ2-7 NA NA TRBV5-8 CASSLLSGALYEQYF TGTGCCAGCAGCTTGTTATCGGGAGCTTTGTACGAGCAGTACTTC
TRBJ1-2 TRBD1 NA TRBV5-5 CASSWEGQGGYTF TGTGCCAGCAGCTGGGAGGGACAGGGGGGCTACACCTTC
TRBJ1-1 NA few TRBV30 CAWSVSNRVNTEAFF TGTGCCTGGAGTGTATCCAACCGCGTGAACACTGAAGCTTTCTTT
TRBJ2-3 TRBD2 once TRBV2 CASSLSGGSGDTQYF TGTGCCAGCAGTCTGAGCGGGGGTTCGGGAGATACGCAGTATTTT
TRBJ2-7 TRBD1 few TRBV6-1 CASRKTGAYEQYF TGTGCCAGCAGGAAGACAGGGGCCTACGAGCAGTACTTC
TRBJ1-1 NA NA TRBV30 CAWRRRDTEAFF TGTGCCTGGAGGCGCAGGGACACTGAAGCTTTCTTT
TRBJ1-5 TRBD1 NA TRBV28 CASSLFSGQNSLPQHF TGTGCCAGCAGTTTATTTTCGGGACAGAATTCTTTGCCCCAGCATTTT
TRBJ1-3 NA NA TRBV5-8 CASSFLTGGNTIYF TGTGCCAGCAGCTTTCTTACAGGTGGAAACACCATATATTTT
TRBJ2-7 NA few TRBV6-5 CASSTGGYYEQYF TGTGCCAGCAGTACGGGGGGCTACTACGAGCAGTACTTC
TRBJ2-3 TRBD1 once TRBV9 CASSLGQGKTDTQYF TGTGCCAGCAGCCTAGGACAGGGAAAAACAGATACGCAGTATTTT
TRBJ2-7 TRBD2 NA TRBV7-8 CASSPAGGGGPNEQYF TGTGCCAGCAGCCCCGCCGGCGGCGGGGGGCCTAACGAGCAGTACTTC
TRBJ2-7 NA NA TRBV9 CASSVGDRHYEQYF TGTGCCAGCAGCGTCGGTGACAGACACTACGAGCAGTACTTC
TRBJ2-1 TRBD1 NA TRBV5-4 CASSLPGQGGNEQFF TGTGCCAGCAGCTTGCCGGGACAGGGGGGTAATGAGCAGTTCTTC
TRBJ2-3 TRBD1 NA TRBV28 CASGDRADTQYF TGTGCCAGCGGGGACAGGGCGGATACGCAGTATTTT
TRBJ2-1 NA NA TRBV6-5 CATSPLGLVQFF TGTGCCACCAGTCCCTTGGGGCTAGTCCAGTTCTTC
TRBJ2-1 NA NA TRBV9 CASSVEVSASSYNEQFF TGTGCCAGCAGCGTAGAAGTTAGCGCAAGCTCCTACAATGAGCAGTTCTTC
TRBJ1-1 NA NA TRBV30 CAWTPRSEAFF TGTGCCTGGACCCCCCGTAGTGAAGCTTTCTTT
TRBJ1-1 NA NA TRBV5-4 CASSLYQGNTEAFF TGTGCCAGCAGCTTGTATCAGGGCAACACTGAAGCTTTCTTT
TRBJ2-1 TRBD1 NA TRBV4-3 CASSQDSPNRGNEQFF TGCGCCAGCAGCCAAGATTCCCCCAACAGGGGTAATGAGCAGTTCTTC
TRBJ2-1 TRBD2 NA TRBV2 CASSLTSGYNEQFF TGTGCCAGCAGTTTGACTAGCGGGTACAATGAGCAGTTCTTC
TRBJ2-3 TRBD2 NA TRBV5-4 CASRVGSGGLGTDTQYF TGTGCCAGCAGAGTGGGTAGCGGGGGGCTCGGCACAGATACGCAGTATTTT
TRBJ2-1 TRBD1 NA TRBV4-1 CASSGGQGSYNEQFF TGCGCCAGCAGCGGAGGACAGGGCTCCTACAATGAGCAGTTCTTC
TRBJ2-5 NA few TRBV28 CASSRINEGETQYF TGTGCCAGCAGTCGGATAAATGAGGGAGAGACCCAGTACTTC
TRBJ2-7 NA NA TRBV21-1 CASSPRDRGSYEQYF TGTGCCAGCAGCCCCCGGGACAGGGGCTCCTACGAGCAGTACTTC
TRBJ2-3 NA NA TRBV6-5 CASSPTRFTDTQYF TGTGCCAGCAGCCCAACTAGGTTCACAGATACGCAGTATTTT
TRBJ1-1 NA NA TRBV5-1 CASSLAPGNTEAFF TGCGCCAGCAGCTTGGCCCCAGGGAACACTGAAGCTTTCTTT
TRBJ2-7 NA NA TRBV20-1 CSARASEQYF TGCAGTGCTAGAGCCTCCGAGCAGTACTTC
TRBJ1-5 TRBD1 NA TRBV7-8 CASSFGQGEGQPQHF TGTGCCAGCAGCTTCGGACAGGGGGAAGGTCAGCCCCAGCATTTT
TRBJ2-3 TRBD1 NA TRBV27 CASSLRDRVGDTQYF TGTGCCAGCAGTCTCCGGGACAGGGTTGGAGATACGCAGTATTTT
TRBJ2-3 NA NA TRBV9 CASSSRVTEADTQYF TGTGCCAGCAGTTCCCGGGTAACTGAAGCAGATACGCAGTATTTT
TRBJ2-3 NA NA TRBV7-2 CASSFSLSGTDTQYF TGTGCCAGCAGCTTCTCCCTCTCGGGTACAGATACGCAGTATTTT